This TCR beta chain was sequenced for a study of blood T cell repertoires in COVID-19. Looking at the study overall: Some COVID-19 samples were acute and others convalescent; all came from the United States, Italy and Spain.

The ends were cut back, 4 bases at V and 0 bases at J, with 13 bases in the middle. Germline V CDR1 and CDR2: KGHDR, SFDVKD. The CDR3 length is 16 residues. Authors' methods: Reference gene primer amplification gave nucleated cell count estimates. Method: immunoSEQ multiplex PCR; TCRdb's copy keeps in-frame clones and lacks some. V, J and clone size are taken as reported in that table, and D and trimming were inferred from the DNA itself. The data contain 200,000 to 250,000 clones, over 65% of them seen just once; the ten biggest clones take up 3% to 4%. Adults between roughly 18 and 89 years of age took part from 20 to 25 US areas.

The clonotype originates from a woman aged 55-70 years who had recovered from COVID-19. This chain joins TRBV24-1 and TRBJ2-3; D possibly corresponds to TRBD1 (6 bases). The sequenced sample was PBMCs or T cells enriched from blood (not recorded which). CDR3 protein: CATSDATGKSTDTQYF. The CDR3, as DNA: TGTGCCACCAGTGACGCAACAGGGAAGAGCACAGATACGCAGTATTTT.